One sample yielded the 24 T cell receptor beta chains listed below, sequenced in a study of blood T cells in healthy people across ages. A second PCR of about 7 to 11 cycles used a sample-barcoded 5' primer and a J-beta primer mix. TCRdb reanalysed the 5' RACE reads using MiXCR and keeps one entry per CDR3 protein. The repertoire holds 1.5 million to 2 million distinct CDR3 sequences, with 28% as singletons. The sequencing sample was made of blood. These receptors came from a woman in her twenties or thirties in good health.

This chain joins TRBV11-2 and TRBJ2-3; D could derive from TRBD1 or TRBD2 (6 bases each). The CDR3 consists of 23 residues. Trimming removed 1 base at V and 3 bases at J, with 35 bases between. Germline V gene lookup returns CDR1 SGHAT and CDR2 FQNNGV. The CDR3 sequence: CASSLGWKGGPPKSTSATDTQYF. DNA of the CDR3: TGTGCCAGCAGCTTAGGGTGGAAGGGGGGTCCCCCTAAGTCCACCTCTGCGACAGATACGCAGTATTTT.

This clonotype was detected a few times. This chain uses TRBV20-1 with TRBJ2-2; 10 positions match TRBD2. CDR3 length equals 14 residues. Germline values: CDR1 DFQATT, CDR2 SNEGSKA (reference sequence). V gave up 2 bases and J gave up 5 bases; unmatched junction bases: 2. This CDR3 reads CSARNSGGTGELFF. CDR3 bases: TGCAGTGCTAGAAATAGCGGGGGGACCGGGGAGCTGTTTTTT.

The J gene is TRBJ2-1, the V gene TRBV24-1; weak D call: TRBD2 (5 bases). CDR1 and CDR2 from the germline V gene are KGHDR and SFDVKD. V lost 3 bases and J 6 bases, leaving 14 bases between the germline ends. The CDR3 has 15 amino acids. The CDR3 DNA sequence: TGTGCCACCAGTGATGGCGTATTGAGCGGCAATGAGCAGTTCTTC. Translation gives CATSDGVLSGNEQFF.

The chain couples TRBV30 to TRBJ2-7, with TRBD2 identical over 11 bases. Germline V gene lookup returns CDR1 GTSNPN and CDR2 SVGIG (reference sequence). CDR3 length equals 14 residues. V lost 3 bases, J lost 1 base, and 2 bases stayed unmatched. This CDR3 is CAWSRLAGSYEQYF. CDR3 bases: TGTGCCTGGAGCCGACTAGCGGGATCCTACGAGCAGTACTTC.

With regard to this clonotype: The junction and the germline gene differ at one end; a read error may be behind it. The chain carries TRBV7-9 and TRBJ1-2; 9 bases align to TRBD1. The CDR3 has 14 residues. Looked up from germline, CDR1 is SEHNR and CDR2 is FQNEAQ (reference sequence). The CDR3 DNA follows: TGTGCCAACAGCATGGACAGGGGAGGGTATGGCTACACCTTC. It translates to CANSMDRGGYGYTF.

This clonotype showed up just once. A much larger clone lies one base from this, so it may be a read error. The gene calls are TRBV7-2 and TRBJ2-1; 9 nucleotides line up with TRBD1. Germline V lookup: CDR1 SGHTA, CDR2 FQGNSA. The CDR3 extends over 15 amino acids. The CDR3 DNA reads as TGTGCCAGCAGCCCGGACAGGGGACGATACAATGGGCAGTTCTTC. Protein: CASSPDRGRYNGQFF.

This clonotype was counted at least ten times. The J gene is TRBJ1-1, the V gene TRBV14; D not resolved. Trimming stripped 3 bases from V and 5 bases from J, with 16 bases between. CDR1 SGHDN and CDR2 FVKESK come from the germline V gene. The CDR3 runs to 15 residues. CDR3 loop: CASSQSNRVPTEAFF. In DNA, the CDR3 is TGTGCCAGCAGCCAGTCTAATAGGGTCCCAACTGAAGCTTTCTTT.

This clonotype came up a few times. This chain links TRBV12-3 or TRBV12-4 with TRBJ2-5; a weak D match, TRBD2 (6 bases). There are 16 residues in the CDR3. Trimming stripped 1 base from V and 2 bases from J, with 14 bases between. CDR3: CASSLGSAGTQETQYF. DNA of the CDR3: TGTGCCAGCAGTTTAGGTTCCGCGGGAACACAAGAGACCCAGTACTTC.

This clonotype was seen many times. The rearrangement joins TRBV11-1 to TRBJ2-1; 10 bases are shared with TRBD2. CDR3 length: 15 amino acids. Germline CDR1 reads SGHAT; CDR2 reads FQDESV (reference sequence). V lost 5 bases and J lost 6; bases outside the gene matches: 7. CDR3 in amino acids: CASSPGTSALNEQFF. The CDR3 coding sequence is TGTGCCAGCAGCCCCGGGACTAGCGCTCTCAATGAGCAGTTCTTC.

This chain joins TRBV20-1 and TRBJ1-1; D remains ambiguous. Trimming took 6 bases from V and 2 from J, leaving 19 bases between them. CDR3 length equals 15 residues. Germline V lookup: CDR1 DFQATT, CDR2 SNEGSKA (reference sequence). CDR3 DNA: TGCAGTGCCCAGGACCACCTCAAGTTTAACACTGAAGCTTTCTTT. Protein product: CSAQDHLKFNTEAFF.

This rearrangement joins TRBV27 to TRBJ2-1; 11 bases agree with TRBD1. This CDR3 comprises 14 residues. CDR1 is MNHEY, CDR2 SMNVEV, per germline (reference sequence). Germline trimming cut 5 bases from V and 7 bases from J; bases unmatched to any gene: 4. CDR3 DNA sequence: TGTGCCAGCAGTGGACAGGGGGCTTGGAATGAGCAGTTCTTC. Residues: CASSGQGAWNEQFF.

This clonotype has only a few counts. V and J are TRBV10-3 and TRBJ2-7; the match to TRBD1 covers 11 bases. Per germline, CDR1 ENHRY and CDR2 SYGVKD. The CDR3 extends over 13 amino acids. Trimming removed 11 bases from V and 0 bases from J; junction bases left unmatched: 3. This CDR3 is CAAGQGASYEQYF. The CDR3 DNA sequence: TGTGCCGCAGGACAGGGGGCCTCCTACGAGCAGTACTTC.

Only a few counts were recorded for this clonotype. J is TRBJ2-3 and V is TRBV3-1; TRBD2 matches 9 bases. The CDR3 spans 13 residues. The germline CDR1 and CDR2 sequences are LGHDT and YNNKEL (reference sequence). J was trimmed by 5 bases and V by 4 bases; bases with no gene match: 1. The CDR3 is CASSRLAEDTQYF. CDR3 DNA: TGTGCCAGCAGCCGACTAGCGGAAGATACGCAGTATTTT.

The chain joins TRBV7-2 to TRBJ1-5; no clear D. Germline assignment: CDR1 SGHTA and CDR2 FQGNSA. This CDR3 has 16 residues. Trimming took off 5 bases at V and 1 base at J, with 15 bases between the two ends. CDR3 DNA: TGTGCCAGCAGCCGTTTGGGTCTGGACAGCAATCAGCCCCAGCATTTT. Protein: CASSRLGLDSNQPQHF.

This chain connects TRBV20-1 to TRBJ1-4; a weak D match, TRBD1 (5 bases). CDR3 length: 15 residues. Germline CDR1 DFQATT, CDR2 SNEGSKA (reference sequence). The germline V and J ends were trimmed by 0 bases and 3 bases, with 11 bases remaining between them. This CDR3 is CSAREFQGSNEKLFF. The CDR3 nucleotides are TGCAGTGCTAGAGAATTTCAGGGTTCTAATGAAAAACTGTTTTTT.

The CDR3 bases are TGTGCCAGCAGCCCTGGGGCTAGCGCTAATACGCAGTATTTT. The encoded protein is CASSPGASANTQYF. V usage is TRBV7-2 and J usage is TRBJ2-3; D is possibly TRBD2 (6 bases). Trimming removed 5 bases from V and 7 bases from J, with 16 bases in between. Looked up from germline, CDR1 is SGHTA and CDR2 is FQGNSA. The CDR3 contains 14 residues.

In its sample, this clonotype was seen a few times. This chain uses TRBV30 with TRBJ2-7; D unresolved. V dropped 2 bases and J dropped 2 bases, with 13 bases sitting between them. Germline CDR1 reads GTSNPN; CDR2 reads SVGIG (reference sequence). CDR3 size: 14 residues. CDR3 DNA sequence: TGTGCCTGGAGTCCAGCCCCAGGAACCTACGAGCAGTACTTC. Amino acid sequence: CAWSPAPGTYEQYF.

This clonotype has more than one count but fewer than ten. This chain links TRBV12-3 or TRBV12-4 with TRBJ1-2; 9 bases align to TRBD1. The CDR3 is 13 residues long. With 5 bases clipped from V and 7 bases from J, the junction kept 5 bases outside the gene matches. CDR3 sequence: CASSAGTGRGYTF. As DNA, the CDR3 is TGTGCCAGCAGTGCAGGGACAGGGCGTGGCTACACCTTC.

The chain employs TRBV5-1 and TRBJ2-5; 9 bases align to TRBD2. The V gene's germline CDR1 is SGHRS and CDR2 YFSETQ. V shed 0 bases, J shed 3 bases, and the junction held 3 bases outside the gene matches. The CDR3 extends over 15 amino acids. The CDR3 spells CASSLVRGGKETQYF. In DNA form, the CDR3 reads TGCGCCAGCAGCTTGGTGCGGGGGGGCAAAGAGACCCAGTACTTC.

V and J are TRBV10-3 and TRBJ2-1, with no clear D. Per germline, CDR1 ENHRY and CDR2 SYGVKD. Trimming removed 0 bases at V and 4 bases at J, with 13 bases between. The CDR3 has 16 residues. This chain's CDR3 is CAISESTPGTYNEQFF. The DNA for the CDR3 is TGTGCCATCAGTGAGTCAACCCCCGGTACTTACAATGAGCAGTTCTTC.

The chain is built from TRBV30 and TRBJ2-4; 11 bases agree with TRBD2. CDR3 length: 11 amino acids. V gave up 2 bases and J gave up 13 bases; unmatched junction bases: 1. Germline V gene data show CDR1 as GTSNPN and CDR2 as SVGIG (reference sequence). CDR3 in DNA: TGTGCCTGGAGTTTAGCGGGGGGGCAGTACTTC. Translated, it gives CAWSLAGGQYF. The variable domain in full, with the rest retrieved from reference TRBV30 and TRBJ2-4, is SQTIHQWPATLVQPVGSPLSLECTVEGTSNPNLYWYRQAAGRGLQLLFYSVGIGQISSEVPQNLSASRPQDRQFILSSKKLLLSDSGFYLCAWSLAGGQYFGAGTRLSVL.

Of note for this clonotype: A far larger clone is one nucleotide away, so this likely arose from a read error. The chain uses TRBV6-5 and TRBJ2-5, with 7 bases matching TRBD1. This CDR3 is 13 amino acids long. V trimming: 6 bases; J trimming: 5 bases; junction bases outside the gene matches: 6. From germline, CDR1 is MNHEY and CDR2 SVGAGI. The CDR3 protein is CASRLQGRETQYF. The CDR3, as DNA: TGTGCCAGCAGGTTACAGGGGCGGGAGACCCAGTACTTC.

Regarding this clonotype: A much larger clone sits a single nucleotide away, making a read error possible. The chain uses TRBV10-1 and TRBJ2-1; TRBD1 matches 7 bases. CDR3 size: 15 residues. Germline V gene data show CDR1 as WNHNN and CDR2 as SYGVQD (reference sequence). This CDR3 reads CASIESDRDQETQFF. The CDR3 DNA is TGCGCCAGCATTGAGTCAGACAGGGACCAAGAGACCCAGTTCTTC.

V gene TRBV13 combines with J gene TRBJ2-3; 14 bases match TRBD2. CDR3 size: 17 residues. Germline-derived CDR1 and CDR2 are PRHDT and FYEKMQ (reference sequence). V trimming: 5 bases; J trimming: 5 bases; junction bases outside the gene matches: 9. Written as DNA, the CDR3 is TGTGCCAGCAGCAAGTACCCGGGACTAGCGGGGGAAGATACGCAGTATTTT. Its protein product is CASSKYPGLAGEDTQYF.